A single sample is the source of the 32 T cell receptor beta chains below, sequenced in a study of cytomegalovirus exposure and HLA in healthy donors. Assay: immunoSEQ multiplex PCR; the TCRdb copy retains only in-frame clones and omits some. In the table there are about 160,000 clones, approximately 96% of which are singletons. The sequenced sample was PBMCs. The receptors derive from a woman aged 18-29 years in good health and CMV-seronegative.

V is TRBV9 and J is TRBJ2-7; D is perhaps TRBD1 (6 bases). The germline V and J ends were trimmed by 3 bases and 5 bases, with 18 bases remaining between them. This CDR3 has 15 residues. The germline CDR1 and CDR2 sequences are SGDLS and YYNGEE. The CDR3 DNA reads TGTGCCAGCAGCGAGGAAGACAGGTTATCCGACGAGCAGTACTTC. Translating gives CASSEEDRLSDEQYF.

CDR3 coding DNA: TGTGCCAGCAGCCGCACAGGGTCGGTAGAGACCCAGTACTTC. This sequence encodes CASSRTGSVETQYF. This chain uses TRBV5-6 with TRBJ2-5, with TRBD1 as a possible D gene (6 bases). The V gene's germline CDR1 is SGHDT and CDR2 YYEEEE. With 4 bases removed from V and 4 bases from J, the gap between germline ends came to 14 bases. The CDR3 sequence is 14 residues long.

This clone was seen a single time. In DNA, the CDR3 is TGTGCCAGCTCACCCTTCGGGGGTCCAGAGACCCAGTACTTC. It encodes CASSPFGGPETQYF. J is TRBJ2-5 and V is TRBV18; tentatively, D is TRBD2 (6 bases). CDR1 and CDR2 (germline): KGHSH, LQKENI. Trimming cost V 3 bases and J 4 bases, with 12 bases left between them. This CDR3 has 14 amino acids.

The V call is TRBV5-8, the J call TRBJ2-5, with D hard to call. The V end was cut by 0 bases, the J end by 5 bases, with 11 bases between. The CDR3 spans 14 residues. Germline loops: CDR1 SGHTS, CDR2 YDEGEE. The CDR3 DNA reads as TGTGCCAGCAGCTTGGATACAGCCTGGGAGACCCAGTACTTC. Its translation: CASSLDTAWETQYF.

This chain uses TRBV19 with TRBJ1-6; TRBD1 aligns across 8 bases. Trimming removed 7 bases from V and 8 bases from J; junction bases left unmatched: 7. This CDR3 is 14 amino acids long. Germline values: CDR1 LNHDA, CDR2 SQIVND (reference sequence). The CDR3 loop reads CASTDRGGDSPLHF. The DNA of the CDR3 is TGTGCCAGTACCGACAGGGGAGGGGATTCACCCCTCCACTTT.

The chain has TRBV30 and TRBJ1-1; tentative D call: TRBD1 (6 bases). V lost 3 bases to trimming and J lost 4 bases, with 12 bases between them. The CDR3 consists of 13 residues. Germline V CDR1 and CDR2: GTSNPN, SVGIG (reference sequence). CDR3 amino acids: CAWRTTGSTEAFF. The CDR3 DNA reads TGTGCCTGGAGGACTACAGGGAGCACTGAAGCTTTCTTT.

This rearrangement joins TRBV28 to TRBJ1-5; D call uncertain. Trimming took off 3 bases at V and 7 bases at J, with 13 bases between the two ends. Germline assignment: CDR1 MDHEN and CDR2 SYDVKM. This CDR3 comprises 14 residues. CDR3 protein: CASSFSGYGQPQHF. The DNA of the CDR3 is TGTGCCAGCAGTTTTTCGGGGTATGGGCAGCCCCAGCATTTT.

This clone came up once. V and J are TRBV10-1 and TRBJ2-1; TRBD2 aligns across 8 bases. The CDR3 is made up of 16 amino acids. The V gene's germline CDR1 is WNHNN and CDR2 SYGVQD (reference sequence). The junction had 14 bases not matched to a gene; V was cut back by 5 bases and J by 8 bases. This CDR3 reads CASSRAPTGGQYEQFF. DNA for the CDR3: TGCGCCAGCAGTCGCGCTCCGACGGGGGGGCAGTATGAGCAGTTCTTC.

The chain joins TRBV4-1 to TRBJ2-1; 10 bases align to TRBD2. This CDR3 is 16 amino acids long. With V trimmed by 7 bases and J by 4 bases, 10 bases remained unmatched. The V gene's germline CDR1 is MGHRA and CDR2 YSYEKL. In DNA form, the CDR3 reads TGCGCCAGCACCCGCGGGACTAGCGAGATATACAATGAGCAGTTCTTC. Translated: CASTRGTSEIYNEQFF.

The chain couples TRBV19 to TRBJ1-6; D is unresolved. V lost 5 bases and J lost 8, with 16 bases in between. CDR1 LNHDA and CDR2 SQIVND come from the germline V gene (reference sequence). This CDR3 is 15 amino acids long. In nucleotides, the CDR3 is TGTGCCAGTAGTGTACGGGTCGACTGGGATTCACCCCTCCACTTT. The encoded protein is CASSVRVDWDSPLHF.

This chain uses TRBV29-1 with TRBJ1-2, with D perhaps matching TRBD1 (5 bases). CDR3 size: 13 residues. V lost 3 bases and J 0 bases, leaving 8 bases between the germline ends. The germline gives CDR1 SQVTM, CDR2 ANQGSEA. The CDR3 nucleotides read TGCAGCGTTGACCAGGGTTCTAACTATGGCTACACCTTC. It is translated as CSVDQGSNYGYTF.

The CDR3 DNA reads as TGTGCCAGCAGCTTGGGGGCAGCCCTAATGGAAAAACTGTTTTTT. This encodes CASSLGAALMEKLFF. V and J are TRBV5-5 and TRBJ1-4; D is undetermined. V was cut by 0 bases and J by 8 bases, with 14 bases left in between. The CDR3 runs 15 residues. In germline, CDR1 is SGHKS, CDR2 YYEKEE (reference sequence). The full variable domain, its missing parts supplied by reference TRBV5-5 and TRBJ1-4, is DAGVTQSPTHLIKTRGQQVTLRCSPISGHKSVSWYQQVLGQGPQFIFQYYEKEERGRGNFPDRFSARQFPNYSSELNVNALLLGDSALYLCASSLGAALMEKLFFGSGTQLSVL.

This chain joins TRBV6-5 and TRBJ2-1; TRBD1 matches at 11 bases. The CDR3 is made up of 15 amino acids. V gave up 2 bases and J gave up 7 bases; unmatched junction bases: 4. Germline CDR1 is MNHEY and CDR2 is SVGAGI. The CDR3 coding sequence is TGTGCCAGCAGTTACCGGACAGGGGGCAAGAATGAGCAGTTCTTC. It codes for CASSYRTGGKNEQFF.

J is TRBJ2-7 and V is TRBV6-5, with TRBD1 matching over 9 bases. The CDR3 runs to 13 residues. After removal of 8 bases from V and 3 bases from J, the junction contained 5 bases not matched to a gene. The germline V gene encodes CDR1 MNHEY and CDR2 SVGAGI. The CDR3 bases are TGTGCCAGCGGAAGACAGGGGGACTACGAGCAGTACTTC. This translates into CASGRQGDYEQYF.

This chain joins TRBV5-1 and TRBJ2-7; 9 bases are a match to TRBD1. Germline-derived CDR1 and CDR2 are SGHRS and YFSETQ. The ends lost 0 bases at V and 5 bases at J; junction bases unmatched: 9. The CDR3 consists of 16 residues. The CDR3 protein is CASSLAPGQGSHEQYF. The CDR3 DNA is TGCGCCAGCAGCTTGGCCCCGGGACAGGGTTCCCACGAGCAGTACTTC.

The chain uses TRBV29-1 and TRBJ2-7; 8 bases match TRBD1. The V gene end was trimmed by 6 bases and the J gene end by 5 bases; junction bases not matched to a gene: 12. Germline lookup yields CDR1 SQVTM and CDR2 ANQGSEA. This CDR3 has 14 residues. The CDR3 is CSVRPQGAFDEQYF. The DNA of the CDR3 is TGCAGCGTCCGACCTCAGGGGGCCTTCGACGAGCAGTACTTC.

The CDR3 here is CASSLIGGLEQYF. In DNA form, the CDR3 reads TGTGCCAGCAGCTTAATAGGAGGGCTCGAGCAGTACTTC. The chain carries TRBV7-3 and TRBJ2-7; D is perhaps TRBD2 (6 bases). V was cut by 1 base and J by 6 bases, with 10 bases left in between. Germline V gene sequence: CDR1 SGHTA, CDR2 FQGTGA. CDR3 length: 13 residues.

The chain links TRBV7-3 to TRBJ2-1; a weak D match, TRBD1 (6 bases). With 5 bases removed from V and 7 bases from J, the gap between germline ends came to 15 bases. Germline CDR1 is SGHTA and CDR2 is FQGTGA. The CDR3 is 14 residues long. CDR3 in amino acids: CASSPQGIGNEQFF. The CDR3 nucleotides are TGTGCCAGCAGCCCGCAGGGGATTGGGAATGAGCAGTTCTTC.

V usage is TRBV6-5 and J usage is TRBJ2-5; D may be TRBD2 (6 bases). Germline V gene sequence: CDR1 MNHEY, CDR2 SVGAGI. V was pared by 2 bases and J by 2 bases, with 12 bases between. The CDR3 spans 15 residues. This CDR3 is CASSYGGAEQETQYF. In nucleotides, the CDR3 is TGTGCCAGCAGTTACGGAGGGGCCGAACAAGAGACCCAGTACTTC.

This chain uses TRBV7-3 with TRBJ1-2; 10 bases are shared with TRBD1. Germline assignment: CDR1 SGHTA and CDR2 FQGTGA. Unmatched junction bases numbered 5, after V lost 5 bases and J lost 8 bases. The CDR3 covers 13 residues. CDR3 region: CASSPGTGEGYTF. The CDR3 DNA is TGTGCCAGCAGCCCCGGGACAGGGGAAGGCTACACCTTC.

V is TRBV29-1 and J is TRBJ2-1; D may be TRBD2 (6 bases). CDR3 size: 14 residues. CDR1 and CDR2 from the germline V gene are SQVTM and ANQGSEA. The V end was cut by 2 bases, the J end by 6 bases, with 14 bases between. The chain's CDR3 is CSVERGAGSNEQFF. CDR3 DNA sequence: TGCAGCGTTGAACGGGGCGCGGGAAGCAATGAGCAGTTCTTC.

The J gene is TRBJ1-2, the V gene TRBV19; D is perhaps TRBD1 (5 bases). V lost 1 base and J 0 bases, leaving 9 bases between the germline ends. CDR1 is LNHDA and CDR2 is SQIVND in the germline V gene (reference sequence). The CDR3 totals 15 residues. This CDR3 reads CASSIVGGPNYGYTF. As DNA, the CDR3 is TGTGCCAGTAGTATAGTCGGGGGACCTAACTATGGCTACACCTTC.

This chain joins TRBV6-1 and TRBJ2-7; TRBD1 agrees at 8 bases. V lost 3 bases, J lost 4 bases, and 5 bases stayed unmatched. The CDR3 sequence is 14 residues long. Looked up from germline, CDR1 is MNHNS and CDR2 is SASEGT. In DNA, the CDR3 is TGTGCCAGCAGTGACGGACAGGGCGGGTACGAGCAGTACTTC. It specifies CASSDGQGGYEQYF.

The chain uses TRBV11-2 and TRBJ2-5, with no clear D. Per germline, CDR1 SGHAT and CDR2 FQNNGV. The V end lost 1 base, the J end lost 5 bases, and 11 bases lay between the germline ends. CDR3 length equals 14 residues. For the CDR3, the DNA is TGTGCCAGCAGCTTAGTCCATCATACTGAGACCCAGTACTTC. This sequence encodes CASSLVHHTETQYF. Full variable domain (missing parts from reference TRBV11-2 and TRBJ2-5): EAGVAQSPRYKIIEKRQSVAFWCNPISGHATLYWYQQILGQGPKLLIQFQNNGVVDDSQLPKDRFSAERLKGVDSTLKIQPAKLEDSAVYLCASSLVHHTETQYFGPGTRLLVL.

The rearrangement links TRBV7-8 to TRBJ2-3; TRBD2 matches 9 bases. Germline V lookup: CDR1 SGHVS, CDR2 FQNEAQ. The length of the CDR3 is 17 residues. V lost 3 bases to trimming and J lost 1 base; unmatched junction nucleotides: 8. The chain's CDR3 is CASSFHSGGEGTDTQYF. CDR3 nucleotides: TGTGCCAGCAGCTTTCATAGCGGGGGCGAGGGCACAGATACGCAGTATTTT.

The CDR3 DNA reads as TGTGCCAGTAGCCTTGTCGACATCACTAATCAGCCCCAGCATTTT. Protein: CASSLVDITNQPQHF. The chain combines TRBV19 with TRBJ1-5; the D is unclear. V lost 6 bases and J lost 4, with 16 bases in between. CDR1 and CDR2 (germline): LNHDA, SQIVND (reference sequence). The length of the CDR3 is 15 residues. Together with reference TRBV19 and TRBJ1-5, the CDR3 gives the full variable domain: DGGITQSPKYLFRKEGQNVTLSCEQNLNHDAMYWYRQDPGQGLRLIYYSQIVNDFQKGDIAEGYSVSREKKESFPLTVTSAQKNPTAFYLCASSLVDITNQPQHFGDGTRLSIL.

The chain has TRBV6-5 and TRBJ2-2, with 7 bases that match TRBD2. Germline V gives CDR1 MNHEY, CDR2 SVGAGI. Germline trimming cut 0 bases from V and 5 bases from J; bases unmatched to any gene: 6. This CDR3 region has 16 residues. Written as DNA, the CDR3 is TGTGCCAGCAGTTACTCAAATACGGGGGGTACCGGGGAGCTGTTTTTT. It specifies CASSYSNTGGTGELFF.

The J gene is TRBJ1-6, the V gene TRBV4-3; TRBD1 matches 7 bases. V lost 3 bases to trimming and J lost 0 bases; unmatched junction nucleotides: 5. Germline V gene sequence: CDR1 LGHNA, CDR2 YSLEER. This CDR3 spans 17 amino acids. CDR3 sequence reads: CASSHGQESSYNSPLHF. The CDR3 DNA reads TGCGCCAGCAGCCATGGACAGGAGAGCTCCTATAATTCACCCCTCCACTTT.

The V and J genes are TRBV5-4 and TRBJ2-5; tentative D call: TRBD2 (6 bases). The CDR3 spans 14 residues. CDR1 is SGHNT and CDR2 is YYREEE in the germline V gene (reference sequence). V dropped 4 bases and J dropped 6 bases, with 16 bases sitting between them. The CDR3 coding sequence is TGTGCCAGCAGCCTGGCGCGGGGCGCGCAGACCCAGTACTTC. It codes for CASSLARGAQTQYF.

The genes are TRBV6-1 and TRBJ2-1; TRBD1 is a possible D gene (6 bases). Trimming removed 10 bases from V and 3 bases from J, with 13 bases in between. The CDR3 extends over 13 amino acids. Germline CDR1 MNHNS, CDR2 SASEGT. Here the CDR3 reads CATLGQFYNEQFF. The CDR3 bases are TGTGCCACCCTCGGACAGTTCTACAATGAGCAGTTCTTC.

The chain has TRBV5-6 and TRBJ2-1; 8 nucleotides match TRBD1. This CDR3 is built from 15 residues. The J segment lost 7 bases and the V segment lost 0 bases, leaving 6 bases of the junction unmatched. Germline V gives CDR1 SGHDT, CDR2 YYEEEE. CDR3 DNA sequence: TGTGCCAGCAGCTTGGCGACAGGGGTCTCTAATGAGCAGTTCTTC. It translates to CASSLATGVSNEQFF.

Worth noting for this clone: In the same sample, other DNA sequences code for this CDR3. V gene TRBV2 combines with J gene TRBJ2-5, with 7 bases lining up with TRBD2. Unmatched junction bases numbered 2, after V lost 4 bases and J lost 3 bases. The germline V gene has CDR1 SNHLY and CDR2 FYNNEI. The CDR3 loop spans 13 amino acids. CDR3 sequence reads: CASSGGGKETQYF. CDR3 in DNA: TGTGCCAGCAGTGGGGGGGGGAAAGAGACCCAGTACTTC.